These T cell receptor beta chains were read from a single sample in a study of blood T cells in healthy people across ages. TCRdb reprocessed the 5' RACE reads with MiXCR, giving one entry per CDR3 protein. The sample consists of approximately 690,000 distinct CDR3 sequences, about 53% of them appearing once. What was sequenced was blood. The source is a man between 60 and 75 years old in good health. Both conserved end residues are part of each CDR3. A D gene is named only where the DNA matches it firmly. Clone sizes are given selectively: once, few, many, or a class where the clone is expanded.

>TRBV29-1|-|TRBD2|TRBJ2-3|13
CSVGTSGGDTQYF
TGCAGCGTTGGGACTAGCGGGGGTGATACGCAGTATTTT
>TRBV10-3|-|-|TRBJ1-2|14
CAITGDMGNYGYTF
TGTGCCATCACCGGGGACATGGGGAACTATGGCTACACCTTC
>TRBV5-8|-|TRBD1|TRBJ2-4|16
CASSLGVGGSKNIQYF
TGTGCCAGCAGCTTGGGGGTAGGGGGCTCCAAAAACATTCAGTACTTC
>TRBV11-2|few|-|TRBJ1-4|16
CASSLGGLPAGEKLFF
TGTGCCAGCAGCTTAGGGGGGCTCCCGGCGGGGGAAAAACTGTTTTTT
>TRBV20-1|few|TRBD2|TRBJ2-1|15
CSAIDAGGPQNEQFF
TGCAGTGCTATAGACGCGGGGGGGCCTCAGAATGAGCAGTTCTTC
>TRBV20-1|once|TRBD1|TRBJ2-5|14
CSAQPRQGSETQYF
TGCAGTGCGCAACCGAGACAGGGATCGGAGACCCAGTACTTC
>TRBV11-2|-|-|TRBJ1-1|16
CASSSNPIGAGTEAFF
TGTGCCAGCAGCTCCAATCCCATAGGGGCCGGCACTGAAGCTTTCTTT
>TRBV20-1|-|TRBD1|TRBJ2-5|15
CSASGSGQHQETQYF
TGCAGTGCTAGTGGGTCGGGACAGCACCAAGAGACCCAGTACTTC
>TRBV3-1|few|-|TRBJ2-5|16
CASSQRPGRTQETQYF
TGTGCCAGTAGCCAGAGGCCGGGACGGACTCAAGAGACCCAGTACTTC
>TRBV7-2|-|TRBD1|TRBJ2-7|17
CASSRQGMAQGSYEQYF
TGTGCCAGCAGCCGGCAAGGAATGGCACAGGGGAGCTACGAGCAGTACTTC
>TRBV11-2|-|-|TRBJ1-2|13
CASSLELFYGYTF
TGTGCCAGCAGCCTGGAATTATTCTATGGCTACACCTTC
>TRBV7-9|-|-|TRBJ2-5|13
CASTLAGGETQYF
TGTGCCAGCACCCTTGCCGGAGGAGAGACCCAGTACTTC
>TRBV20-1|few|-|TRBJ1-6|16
CSARAAGRNYNSPLHF
TGCAGTGCTAGAGCAGCCGGGAGAAACTATAATTCACCCCTCCACTTT
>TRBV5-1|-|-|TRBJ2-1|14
CASSGGDLRREQFF
TGCGCCAGCAGTGGCGGAGACCTTCGGAGGGAGCAGTTCTTC
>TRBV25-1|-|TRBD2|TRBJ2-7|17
CASSGRIAGGPRYEQYF
TGTGCCAGCAGTGGACGAATAGCGGGGGGGCCGCGTTACGAGCAGTACTTC
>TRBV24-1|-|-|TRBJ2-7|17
CATSDFRPDRSAYEQYF
TGTGCCACCAGTGATTTCCGTCCCGACAGATCAGCCTACGAGCAGTACTTC
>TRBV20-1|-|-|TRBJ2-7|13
CSAAGTRSYEQYF
TGCAGTGCTGCCGGGACAAGGTCCTACGAGCAGTACTTC
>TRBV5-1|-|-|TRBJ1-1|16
CASSLDSQKMNTEAFF
TGCGCCAGCAGCTTGGACAGCCAGAAGATGAACACTGAAGCTTTCTTT
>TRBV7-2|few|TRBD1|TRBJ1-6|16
CASSLVGTGDNSPLHF
TGTGCCAGCAGCTTAGTAGGGACAGGGGATAATTCACCCCTCCACTTT
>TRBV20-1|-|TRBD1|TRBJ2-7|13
CSARGQLLYEQYF
TGCAGTGCTAGGGGACAGCTCCTCTACGAGCAGTACTTC
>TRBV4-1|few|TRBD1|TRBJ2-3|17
CASSQRPGQGVPDTQYF
TGCGCCAGCAGCCAGCGTCCGGGACAGGGGGTTCCAGATACGCAGTATTTT
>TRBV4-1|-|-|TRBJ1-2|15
CASSQGAGHNYGYTF
TGCGCCAGCAGCCAAGGGGCAGGACACAACTATGGCTACACCTTC
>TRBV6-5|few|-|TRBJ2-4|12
CASNGRAGIQYF
TGTGCCAGCAACGGACGGGCGGGCATTCAGTACTTC
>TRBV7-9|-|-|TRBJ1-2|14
CASSASLLNYGYTF
TGTGCCAGCAGCGCAAGTCTTCTTAACTATGGCTACACCTTC
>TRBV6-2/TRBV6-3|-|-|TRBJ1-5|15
CASSYVGGKNQPQHF
TGTGCCAGCAGTTACGTTGGAGGGAAGAATCAGCCCCAGCATTTT
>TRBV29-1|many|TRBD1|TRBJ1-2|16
CSVEVGTGTANYGYTF
TGCAGCGTTGAAGTAGGGACAGGGACGGCTAACTATGGCTACACCTTC
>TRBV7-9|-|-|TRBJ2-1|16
CASSLVYSSFPNEQFF
TGTGCCAGCAGCTTAGTCTACTCCTCTTTCCCTAATGAGCAGTTCTTC
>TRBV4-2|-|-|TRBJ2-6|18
CASSQARGPNSGANVLTF
TGTGCCAGCAGCCAAGCGCGGGGGCCCAACTCTGGGGCCAACGTCCTGACTTTC
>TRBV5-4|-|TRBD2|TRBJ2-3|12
CASSPQRGAQYF
TGTGCCAGCAGTCCACAGCGGGGGGCGCAGTATTTT
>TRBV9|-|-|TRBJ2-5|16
CASSVSPGSGGETQYF
TGTGCCAGCAGCGTCTCCCCGGGGAGCGGTGGAGAGACCCAGTACTTC
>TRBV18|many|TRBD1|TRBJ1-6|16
CASSDTGGADNSPLHF
TGTGCCAGCTCGGACACAGGGGGCGCGGATAATTCACCCCTCCACTTT
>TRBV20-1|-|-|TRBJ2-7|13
CSARGGGLYEQYF
TGCAGTGCTAGAGGGGGGGGCCTCTACGAGCAGTACTTC
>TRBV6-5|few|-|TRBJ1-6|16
CASSLQGSTYNSPLHF
TGTGCCAGCAGTTTGCAGGGCTCCACCTATAATTCACCCCTCCACTTT
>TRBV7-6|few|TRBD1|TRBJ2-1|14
CASSPRDSLNEQFF
TGTGCCAGCAGCCCTCGGGACAGCCTTAATGAGCAGTTCTTC
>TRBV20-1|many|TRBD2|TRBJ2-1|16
CSAFPLLAGVYNEQFF
TGCAGTGCCTTTCCCCTACTAGCGGGGGTCTACAATGAGCAGTTCTTC
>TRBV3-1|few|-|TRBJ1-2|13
CASSQPGDYGYTF
TGTGCCAGCAGCCAACCAGGGGACTATGGCTACACCTTC
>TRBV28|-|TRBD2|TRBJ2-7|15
CASSLAGGPSVEQYF
TGTGCCAGCAGCTTAGCGGGGGGCCCCTCGGTCGAGCAGTACTTC
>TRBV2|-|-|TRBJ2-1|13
CASRSLRASEQFF
TGTGCCAGCCGGTCGCTAAGGGCCAGTGAGCAGTTCTTC
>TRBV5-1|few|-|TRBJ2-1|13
CASSLQQGREQFF
TGCGCCAGCAGCTTGCAACAGGGGAGGGAGCAGTTCTTC
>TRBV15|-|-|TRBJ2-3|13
CATRASASDTQYF
TGTGCCACCCGGGCTAGCGCCTCTGATACGCAGTATTTT
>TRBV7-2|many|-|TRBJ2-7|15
CASSLQLGGYYEQYF
TGTGCCAGCAGCCTTCAGCTTGGGGGGTACTACGAGCAGTACTTC
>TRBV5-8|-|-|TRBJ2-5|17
CASSLPFGDRLKETQYF
TGTGCCAGCAGCTTGCCCTTTGGTGACAGGCTCAAAGAGACCCAGTACTTC
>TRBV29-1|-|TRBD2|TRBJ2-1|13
CSVVGRGLEEQFF
TGCAGCGTTGTCGGGCGGGGGTTGGAGGAGCAGTTCTTC
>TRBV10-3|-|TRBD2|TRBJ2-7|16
CAISAGEGSGSYEQYF
TGTGCCATCAGTGCCGGGGAGGGATCGGGCTCCTACGAGCAGTACTTC
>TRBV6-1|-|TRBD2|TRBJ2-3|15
CASNLAGVSTDTQYF
TGTGCCAGCAATCTAGCGGGGGTCTCCACAGATACGCAGTATTTT
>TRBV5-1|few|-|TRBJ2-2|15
CASRPGQQNTGELFF
TGCGCCAGCAGACCGGGACAACAGAACACCGGGGAGCTGTTTTTT
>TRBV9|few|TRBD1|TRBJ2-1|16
CASSVGGRGPYNEQFF
TGTGCCAGCAGCGTAGGGGGCAGGGGGCCCTACAATGAGCAGTTCTTC
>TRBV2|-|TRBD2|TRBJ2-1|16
CASREGLASSYNEQFF
TGTGCCAGCAGAGAAGGACTAGCGAGCTCCTACAATGAGCAGTTCTTC
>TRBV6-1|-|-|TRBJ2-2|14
CAVRGAGVTGELFF
TGTGCCGTTCGGGGGGCCGGTGTCACCGGGGAGCTGTTTTTT